This T cell receptor (beta chain) originates from a study of CD8 T cells in Susac syndrome. The CDR3 runs 15 residues. In germline, CDR1 is MGHRA, CDR2 YSYEKL. V lost 3 bases and J lost 2, with 13 bases in between. Reverse transcription of about 0.45 to 1 ug RNA was carried out with random hexamers. TCRdb re-called the immunoSEQ multiplex PCR reads with MiXCR, one entry per CDR3 protein. The sample has about 110,000 distinct CDR3 sequences, around 94% seen once. This TCR derives from a human donor with Susac syndrome. The V and J genes are TRBV4-1 and TRBJ1-2; TRBD1 might be the D (6 bases). Sample: CD8+ T cells from PBMCs. The DNA for the CDR3 is TGCGCCAGCAGCCACGAACAACAGGGAAACTATGGCTACACCTTC. This gives the protein CASSHEQQGNYGYTF.